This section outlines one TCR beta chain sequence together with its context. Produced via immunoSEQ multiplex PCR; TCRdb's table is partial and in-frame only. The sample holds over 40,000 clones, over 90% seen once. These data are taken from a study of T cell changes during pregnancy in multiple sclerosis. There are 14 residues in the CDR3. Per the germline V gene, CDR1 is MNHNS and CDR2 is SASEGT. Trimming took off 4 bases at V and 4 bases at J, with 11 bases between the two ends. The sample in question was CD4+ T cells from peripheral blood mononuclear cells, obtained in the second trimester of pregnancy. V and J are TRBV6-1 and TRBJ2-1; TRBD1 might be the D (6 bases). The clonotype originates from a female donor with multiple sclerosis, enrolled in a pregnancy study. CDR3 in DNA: TGTGCCAGCAGTGGACGGGACATATACAATGAGCAGTTCTTC. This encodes CASSGRDIYNEQFF.